A single sample gave rise to the 22 T cell receptor beta chains below, sequenced in a study of blood T cell repertoires in COVID-19. Repertoires were generated with immunoSEQ multiplex PCR, while TCRdb's copy carries only in-frame clones and drops some. The data show roughly 250,000 clones, roughly nine tenths seen once. The sample comprised PBMCs or T cells enriched from blood (not recorded which). Source of these receptors: a young woman who had recovered from COVID-19.

This clone showed up just once. The chain couples TRBV6-5 to TRBJ1-6; no reliable D call. Trimming removed 6 bases at V and 0 bases at J, with 9 bases between. The CDR3 sequence is 15 residues long. Germline-derived CDR1 and CDR2 are MNHEY and SVGAGI. The CDR3 protein is CASRPLSSYNSPLHF. The CDR3 DNA reads TGTGCCAGCAGGCCCTTGAGCTCCTATAATTCACCCCTCCACTTT.

This clone was recorded once. The rearrangement joins TRBV28 to TRBJ2-3; D is perhaps TRBD1 (6 bases). CDR1 and CDR2 from the germline V gene are MDHEN and SYDVKM. This CDR3 contains 14 residues. V was clipped by 4 bases and J by 2 bases, with 10 bases between them. CDR3 loop: CASSSRQATDTQYF. The CDR3 region has the DNA TGTGCCAGCAGTTCTCGACAGGCCACAGATACGCAGTATTTT.

The chain is built from TRBV11-3 and TRBJ2-1, with TRBD2 matching 11 bases. J was trimmed by 6 bases and V by 5 bases; bases with no gene match: 9. CDR3 length equals 16 residues. CDR1 SGHNT and CDR2 YENEEA come from the germline V gene. The DNA of the CDR3 is TGTGCCAGCAGCCGTACTACTAGCGGGGGCTTCAATGAGCAGTTCTTC. Encoded protein: CASSRTTSGGFNEQFF.

V is TRBV7-9 and J is TRBJ2-1; 12 bases match TRBD2. J gave up 6 bases and V 5 bases, and 8 bases lay outside the gene matches. This CDR3 has 16 amino acids. The germline gives CDR1 SEHNR, CDR2 FQNEAQ (reference sequence). CDR3 sequence: CASSPYLAGGLNEQFF. The CDR3 region has the DNA TGTGCCAGCAGCCCATATCTAGCGGGGGGGCTCAATGAGCAGTTCTTC.

The chain employs TRBV4-1 and TRBJ1-1; D not resolved. The CDR3 loop spans 15 amino acids. Trimming pared 0 bases from V and 0 bases from J, leaving 8 bases between. Germline V gene data show CDR1 as MGHRA and CDR2 as YSYEKL. This CDR3 is CASSQEIQLNTEAFF. In nucleotides, the CDR3 is TGCGCCAGCAGCCAAGAGATCCAGTTGAACACTGAAGCTTTCTTT.

This chain uses TRBV7-9 with TRBJ1-5; 7 positions agree with TRBD1. The CDR3 is 13 amino acids. CDR1 and CDR2 from the germline V gene are SEHNR and FQNEAQ (reference sequence). The J segment lost 7 bases and the V segment lost 1 base, leaving 1 base of the junction unmatched. CDR3: CASSLGQGQPQHF. CDR3 sequence (DNA): TGTGCCAGCAGCTTAGGACAGGGCCAGCCCCAGCATTTT. The full variable domain, rest sourced from reference TRBV7-9 and TRBJ1-5, is DTGVSQNPRHKITKRGQNVTFRCDPISEHNRLYWYRQTLGQGPEFLTYFQNEAQLEKSRLLSDRFSAERPKGSFSTLEIQRTEQGDSAMYLCASSLGQGQPQHFGDGTRLSIL.

The V call is TRBV19, the J call TRBJ2-7; D gene uncertain. The CDR3 totals 13 residues. Trimming removed 7 bases from V and 3 bases from J, with 13 bases in between. The germline V gene encodes CDR1 LNHDA and CDR2 SQIVND (reference sequence). The chain's CDR3 is CASTGLGFYEQYF. For the CDR3, the DNA is TGTGCCAGTACCGGTCTGGGCTTCTACGAGCAGTACTTC.

The gene calls are TRBV4-2 and TRBJ2-1; 10 nucleotides line up with TRBD1. The CDR3 totals 14 residues. Germline V gene sequence: CDR1 LGHNA, CDR2 YNFKEQ. V trimming: 1 base; J trimming: 8 bases; junction bases outside the gene matches: 2. The CDR3 loop reads CASSQAGTGDEQFF. The CDR3 nucleotides read TGTGCCAGCAGCCAAGCGGGGACAGGGGATGAGCAGTTCTTC.

V is TRBV5-1 and J is TRBJ1-2; maybe TRBD1 (6 bases). This CDR3 is built from 14 residues. The V end lost 5 bases, the J end lost 0 bases, and 11 bases lay between the germline ends. Germline V lookup: CDR1 SGHRS, CDR2 YFSETQ. The CDR3 nucleotides are TGCGCCAGCAGTGGGGGGGGCGCTAACTATGGCTACACCTTC. Translation: CASSGGGANYGYTF.

In its sample, this clone was seen once. V usage is TRBV5-6 and J usage is TRBJ1-5, with TRBD1 matching over 8 bases. The CDR3 extends over 16 amino acids. V was clipped by 4 bases and J by 2 bases; unmatched bases: 8. Germline V gene data show CDR1 as SGHDT and CDR2 as YYEEEE. Here the CDR3 DNA reads TGTGCCAGCAGCGCCTACAGGGGGTCGGGCAATCAGCCCCAGCATTTT. Its translation: CASSAYRGSGNQPQHF.

The genes are TRBV3-1 (or the pseudogene TRBV3-2) and TRBJ2-2, with D perhaps TRBD2 (6 bases). CDR1 and CDR2 from the germline V gene are LGHDT and YNNKEL (reference sequence). V lost 6 bases and J lost 5, with 7 bases in between. This CDR3 is built from 12 residues. CDR3 sequence: CASRGLTGELFF. The CDR3, as DNA: TGTGCCAGCAGGGGACTGACCGGGGAGCTGTTTTTT.

V and J are TRBV11-3 and TRBJ2-2, with a tentative D call TRBD1 (6 bases). There are 14 residues in the CDR3. Per germline, CDR1 SGHNT and CDR2 YENEEA. V was pared by 5 bases and J by 5 bases, with 12 bases between. CDR3: CASSVQGSTGELFF. Written as DNA, the CDR3 is TGTGCCAGCAGCGTACAGGGTTCTACCGGGGAGCTGTTTTTT.

This chain connects TRBV10-3 to TRBJ2-3; TRBD2 aligns across 8 bases. Germline V gene sequence: CDR1 ENHRY, CDR2 SYGVKD. CDR3 size: 14 residues. The junction had 3 bases not matched to a gene; V was cut back by 7 bases and J by 0 bases. CDR3 residues: CAIKGLGSTDTQYF. CDR3 nucleotide sequence: TGTGCCATCAAGGGACTAGGGAGCACAGATACGCAGTATTTT.

V usage is TRBV6-5 and J usage is TRBJ1-2; D call uncertain. V lost 6 bases and J lost 3, with 11 bases in between. CDR3 length: 13 amino acids. The V gene's germline CDR1 is MNHEY and CDR2 SVGAGI. The CDR3 loop is CASSERRDYGYTF. Here the CDR3 DNA reads TGTGCCAGCAGCGAGCGCAGAGACTATGGCTACACCTTC.

The chain recombines TRBV9 with TRBJ1-4; D is unresolved. This CDR3 is built from 14 residues. The germline V gene has CDR1 SGDLS and CDR2 YYNGEE. Trimming cost V 1 base and J 0 bases, with 4 bases left between them. As DNA, the CDR3 is TGTGCCAGCAGCGTAACAGCAACTAATGAAAAACTGTTTTTT. It translates to CASSVTATNEKLFF.

J is TRBJ2-1 and V is TRBV10-1; 9 nucleotides agree with TRBD2. Trimming at V came to 2 bases and at J to 5 bases, leaving 7 bases not matched to a gene. Germline loops: CDR1 WNHNN, CDR2 SYGVQD (reference sequence). This CDR3 is built from 16 residues. CDR3 sequence: CASSERRGGTNNEQFF. CDR3 coding DNA: TGCGCCAGCAGTGAGAGGCGGGGGGGGACCAACAATGAGCAGTTCTTC.

This chain uses TRBV7-9 with TRBJ2-3; TRBD1 agrees at 11 bases. Per germline, CDR1 SEHNR and CDR2 FQNEAQ (reference sequence). J gave up 0 bases and V 1 base, and 0 bases lay outside the gene matches. The CDR3 is made up of 16 amino acids. Written as DNA, the CDR3 is TGTGCCAGCAGCTTAGGGGACAGGGGGAGCACAGATACGCAGTATTTT. Its protein is CASSLGDRGSTDTQYF.

The chain recombines TRBV28 with TRBJ1-1; 7 bases are shared with TRBD1. This CDR3 comprises 15 residues. The ends lost 5 bases at V and 3 bases at J; junction bases unmatched: 9. CDR1 is MDHEN, CDR2 SYDVKM, per germline. The CDR3 DNA sequence: TGTGCCAGCAGTACCGGGACAGCACCGTACACTGAAGCTTTCTTT. It encodes CASSTGTAPYTEAFF.

This sequence joins TRBV14 and TRBJ1-1, with D possibly matching TRBD1 (6 bases). CDR1 and CDR2 (germline): SGHDN, FVKESK. The CDR3 sequence is 13 residues long. The V gene lost 5 bases and the J gene lost 4 bases, with 11 bases spanning the gap. The CDR3 reads CASSIVRGTEAFF. The CDR3 bases are TGTGCCAGCAGCATAGTCAGGGGCACTGAAGCTTTCTTT. The complete variable domain, with remaining parts taken from reference TRBV14 and TRBJ1-1, reads EAGVTQFPSHSVIEKGQTVTLRCDPISGHDNLYWYRRVMGKEIKFLLHFVKESKQDESGMPNNRFLAERTGGTYSTLKVQPAELEDSGVYFCASSIVRGTEAFFGQGTRLTVV.

The rearrangement uses TRBV2 and TRBJ1-6; 7 bases are shared with TRBD1. This CDR3 is built from 15 residues. Germline CDR1 is SNHLY and CDR2 is FYNNEI. The V and J ends lost 8 bases and 7 bases, in that order; junction bases with no gene match: 11. The CDR3 DNA is TGTGCCAGCTTAAGGACAGGAGAGGTCAATTCACCCCTCCACTTT. This encodes CASLRTGEVNSPLHF.

CDR3 protein: CASSSLQETQYF. The CDR3 bases are TGTGCCAGCTCATCCCTACAAGAGACCCAGTACTTC. The chain has TRBV18 and TRBJ2-5; D remains unclear. Trimming cost V 5 bases and J 2 bases, with 6 bases left between them. The CDR3 totals 12 residues. Germline values: CDR1 KGHSH, CDR2 LQKENI. Full variable domain (outside the CDR3, taken from reference TRBV18 and TRBJ2-5): NAGVMQNPRHLVRRRGQEARLRCSPMKGHSHVYWYRQLPEEGLKFMVYLQKENIIDESGMPKERFSAEFPKEGPSILRIQQVVRGDSAAYFCASSSLQETQYFGPGTRLLVL.

The chain uses TRBV3-1 (or the pseudogene TRBV3-2) and TRBJ2-7; TRBD1 matches at 8 bases. CDR3 length equals 18 residues. The germline V gene has CDR1 LGHDT and CDR2 YNNKEL (reference sequence). Losses at the gene ends were 2 bases for V and 4 bases for J; bases not matched to a gene: 16. The CDR3 loop reads CASSQPLGGGQGAYEQYF. CDR3 bases: TGTGCCAGCAGCCAACCCCTGGGTGGCGGACAGGGAGCATACGAGCAGTACTTC.